These 25 T cell receptor beta chains originate from one sample sequenced in a study of T cells in Graves' hyperthyroidism and ophthalmopathy. Using RNA transcripts as the source, TCR beta CDR3 regions were amplified. First-round RT-PCR of the TCR CDR3 relied on the HTBI primer set. MiXCR, applied by TCRdb to the multiplex PCR reads, yields one record per CDR3 protein. The profile shows roughly 600,000 distinct CDR3 sequences, more than 14% of them singletons. Sequenced sample: blood. Source of these receptors: a woman between 50 and 59 years old with Graves' ophthalmopathy.

This clonotype was seen a few times. The chain joins TRBV11-2 to TRBJ1-2; D unclear. Trimming removed 4 bases at V and 4 bases at J, with 10 bases between. The CDR3 contains 13 residues. The germline CDR1 and CDR2 sequences are SGHAT and FQNNGV. The CDR3 is CASSSSGTYGYTF. The CDR3 nucleotides are TGTGCCAGCAGCTCCAGTGGAACCTATGGCTACACCTTC.

In this sample, this clonotype turned up many times. This chain joins TRBV18 and TRBJ1-5, with D possibly matching TRBD1 (5 bases). V dropped 5 bases and J dropped 2 bases, with 13 bases sitting between them. The germline gives CDR1 KGHSH, CDR2 LQKENI. The CDR3 length is 15 residues. The CDR3 spells CASSFSGVGNQPQHF. The CDR3 DNA reads TGTGCCAGCTCATTTTCGGGGGTCGGCAATCAGCCCCAGCATTTT.

Many counts were recorded for this clonotype. The chain uses TRBV7-3 and TRBJ2-1; 10 nucleotides align to TRBD2. The length of the CDR3 is 15 residues. Germline V gives CDR1 SGHTA, CDR2 FQGTGA. Trimming removed 2 bases from V and 10 bases from J; junction bases left unmatched: 8. CDR3 nucleotide sequence: TGTGCCAGCAGCTTACTGTCTAGCGGGAGTGGGGAGCAGTTCTTC. It codes for CASSLLSSGSGEQFF.

There are many counts of this clonotype. The V gene is TRBV20-1, the J gene TRBJ2-1; 7 bases agree with TRBD1. Germline loops: CDR1 DFQATT, CDR2 SNEGSKA (reference sequence). The CDR3 is 13 residues long. V shed 6 bases, J shed 5 bases, and the junction held 7 bases outside the gene matches. The CDR3 reads CSAPGQKNNEQFF. CDR3 in DNA: TGCAGTGCACCGGGACAGAAGAACAATGAGCAGTTCTTC.

This chain joins TRBV2 and TRBJ2-4; D is unclear. Trimming stripped 6 bases from V and 0 bases from J, with 15 bases between. Germline V gives CDR1 SNHLY, CDR2 FYNNEI. The CDR3 sequence is 16 residues long. DNA of the CDR3: TGTGCCAGCAGCGCCTTGCGACGGATAGCCAAAAACATTCAGTACTTC. Encoded protein: CASSALRRIAKNIQYF.

This clonotype was observed a few times. This sequence joins TRBV19 and TRBJ2-2; 9 nucleotides agree with TRBD1. J gave up 6 bases and V 1 base, and 9 bases lay outside the gene matches. The CDR3 is 17 residues long. From germline, CDR1 is LNHDA and CDR2 SQIVND (reference sequence). For the CDR3, the DNA is TGTGCCAGTAGTATAGCCCGCTACAGGGGGCTAGCCGGGGAGCTGTTTTTT. It encodes CASSIARYRGLAGELFF.

V gene TRBV3-1 combines with J gene TRBJ1-3, with 9 bases that match TRBD1. The V gene's germline CDR1 is LGHDT and CDR2 YNNKEL (reference sequence). The J segment lost 3 bases and the V segment lost 8 bases, leaving 11 bases of the junction unmatched. The CDR3 runs 16 residues. This CDR3 is CASGPGQGKLGNTIYF. The CDR3 DNA sequence: TGTGCCAGCGGCCCCGGACAGGGGAAGCTTGGAAACACCATATATTTT.

This clonotype came up many times. This sequence joins TRBV5-1 and TRBJ2-5, with TRBD1 identical over 7 bases. V was pared by 2 bases and J by 5 bases, with 6 bases of the junction left unmatched. There are 14 residues in the CDR3. Germline V gene sequence: CDR1 SGHRS, CDR2 YFSETQ. CDR3 DNA sequence: TGCGCCAGCAGCTTCGCCACAGGGGTTGAGACCCAGTACTTC. Its translation is CASSFATGVETQYF.

This clonotype has just a few counts. V gene TRBV18 combines with J gene TRBJ2-7; 9 bases agree with TRBD2. The germline V gene has CDR1 KGHSH and CDR2 LQKENI. With V trimmed by 3 bases and J by 7 bases, 10 bases remained unmatched. CDR3 length equals 15 residues. The CDR3 bases are TGTGCCAGCTCACCGCGGCGGGAGGGCCTGGGGGAGCAGTACTTC. Encoded protein: CASSPRREGLGEQYF.

This clonotype appeared a few times. CDR3: CASSPGLSSSYEQYF. For the CDR3, the DNA is TGTGCCAGCAGTCCGGGACTCTCAAGCTCCTACGAGCAGTACTTC. The chain recombines TRBV6-1 with TRBJ2-7; possible D gene TRBD2, 6 bases. The V end was cut by 5 bases, the J end by 0 bases, with 14 bases between. The CDR3 consists of 15 residues. Germline assignment: CDR1 MNHNS and CDR2 SASEGT.

This chain links TRBV6-1 with TRBJ2-1; 11 positions match TRBD2. This CDR3 has 12 amino acids. Germline V gene data show CDR1 as MNHNS and CDR2 as SASEGT. With V trimmed by 6 bases and J by 13 bases, 5 bases remained unmatched. Here the CDR3 reads CASRVTSGSQFF. CDR3 bases: TGTGCCAGCAGAGTCACTAGCGGGAGTCAGTTCTTC.

Many counts were recorded for this clonotype. The chain combines TRBV12-3 or TRBV12-4 with TRBJ2-1; a weak D match, TRBD2 (5 bases). V dropped 6 bases and J dropped 4 bases, with 16 bases sitting between them. CDR3 size: 15 residues. DNA for the CDR3: TGTGCCAGCAGCCGAAGCCCGGGGATATACAATGAGCAGTTCTTC. Residues: CASSRSPGIYNEQFF.

This chain joins TRBV10-3 and TRBJ1-4; no reliable D call. The V and J ends lost 0 bases and 8 bases respectively, with 16 bases between them. This CDR3 is built from 16 residues. Germline V lookup: CDR1 ENHRY, CDR2 SYGVKD. This chain's CDR3 is CAISESYESGSEKLFF. The CDR3 bases are TGTGCCATCAGTGAGTCGTACGAAAGTGGAAGCGAAAAACTGTTTTTT.

Only a few counts were recorded for this clonotype. The chain couples TRBV4-1 to TRBJ2-1, with D perhaps assigned TRBD1 or TRBD2 (6 bases each). Germline V lookup: CDR1 MGHRA, CDR2 YSYEKL. The CDR3 has 16 amino acids. Trimming took 5 bases from V and 3 from J, leaving 17 bases between them. The CDR3 loop reads CASSGKGGLDYNEQFF. The CDR3 DNA follows: TGCGCCAGCAGCGGAAAAGGGGGGTTGGACTACAATGAGCAGTTCTTC.

V gene TRBV6-9 combines with J gene TRBJ2-1; the match to TRBD2 covers 13 bases. This CDR3 spans 16 amino acids. CDR1 MNHGY and CDR2 SVAAGI come from the germline V gene. The junction had 3 bases not matched to a gene; V was cut back by 3 bases and J by 4 bases. The CDR3 coding sequence is TGTGCCAGCAGTTACCAGGGACTAGCGGGGTACAATGAGCAGTTCTTC. This codes for CASSYQGLAGYNEQFF.

In this sample, this clonotype turned up many times. The chain uses TRBV3-1 and TRBJ1-1, with D perhaps matching TRBD1 (6 bases). The CDR3 totals 15 residues. Trimming cost V 3 bases and J 6 bases, with 17 bases left between them. Per the germline V gene, CDR1 is LGHDT and CDR2 is YNNKEL (reference sequence). CDR3 protein: CASSHRRGGRAEAFF. For the CDR3, the DNA is TGTGCCAGCAGCCACCGAAGGGGGGGCAGGGCTGAAGCTTTCTTT.

This clonotype has just a few counts. The V gene is TRBV12-3 or TRBV12-4, the J gene TRBJ1-6; D unresolved. The length of the CDR3 is 15 residues. V lost 1 base to trimming and J lost 3 bases, with 7 bases between them. CDR3 bases: TGTGCCAGCAGTTTAGGGTCCTTCTATAATTCACCCCTCCACTTT. It encodes CASSLGSFYNSPLHF.

This clonotype was seen repeatedly, ten times or more. The J gene is TRBJ1-5, the V gene TRBV2; weak D call: TRBD1 (5 bases). CDR3 size: 14 residues. CDR1 is SNHLY and CDR2 is FYNNEI in the germline V gene. The germline V and J ends were trimmed by 5 bases and 8 bases, with 16 bases remaining between them. CDR3 sequence (DNA): TGTGCCAGCAGTCTCAGGGAGGGAGGAGAGCCCCAGCATTTT. It encodes CASSLREGGEPQHF.

There are a few counts of this clonotype. The chain links TRBV3-1 to TRBJ2-7; D unclear. The CDR3 consists of 14 residues. Germline CDR1 and CDR2: LGHDT and YNNKEL (reference sequence). Deletions cut 3 bases from V and 0 bases from J, with 9 bases between. This CDR3 is CASSHLVGSYEQYF. The CDR3, as DNA: TGTGCCAGCAGCCATTTAGTGGGCTCCTACGAGCAGTACTTC.

In its sample, this clonotype was seen many times. The genes are TRBV27 and TRBJ2-6; 8 nucleotides match TRBD1. The CDR3 length is 17 residues. Germline-derived CDR1 and CDR2 are MNHEY and SMNVEV (reference sequence). Trimming removed 6 bases from V and 2 bases from J; junction bases left unmatched: 9. The CDR3 DNA follows: TGTGCCAGCAGAAAGACAGGGGAACTGCCTGGGGCCAACGTCCTGACTTTC. This codes for CASRKTGELPGANVLTF.

This clonotype was counted only a few times. V is TRBV6-2 or TRBV6-3 and J is TRBJ2-6; 9 positions agree with TRBD1. This CDR3 region has 18 residues. The germline CDR1 and CDR2 sequences are MNHEY and SVGEGT. The junction had 7 bases not matched to a gene; V was cut back by 0 bases and J by 4 bases. CDR3 region: CASSYSPGTGTGANVLTF. DNA of the CDR3: TGTGCCAGCAGTTACTCCCCCGGGACAGGGACCGGGGCCAACGTCCTGACTTTC.

The chain recombines TRBV28 with TRBJ2-3; the D gene is possibly TRBD2 (5 bases). The CDR3 spans 16 residues. The V gene lost 10 bases and the J gene lost 0 bases, with 20 bases spanning the gap. The germline V gene encodes CDR1 MDHEN and CDR2 SYDVKM. CDR3 sequence (DNA): TGTGCCATCATTTTGCCGAATAGCGTAAGCACAGATACGCAGTATTTT. It encodes CAIILPNSVSTDTQYF.

On this clonotype: A read error may explain this, as a much larger clone is one base away. J is TRBJ2-2 and V is TRBV5-1, with 9 bases identical to TRBD1. This CDR3 spans 18 amino acids. The J segment lost 6 bases and the V segment lost 2 bases, leaving 14 bases of the junction unmatched. Germline V gene data show CDR1 as SGHRS and CDR2 as YFSETQ. The CDR3 nucleotides are TGCGCCAGCAGCTTCGGGACAGGGAGTCGTTTTAACGCCGGGGAGCTGTTTTTT. Translated: CASSFGTGSRFNAGELFF.

In this sample, this clonotype turned up many times. The chain employs TRBV6-2 or TRBV6-3 and TRBJ2-7; D perhaps matches TRBD2 (5 bases). CDR1 is MNHEY and CDR2 is SVGEGT in the germline V gene. Trimming removed 6 bases from V and 2 bases from J, with 11 bases in between. The CDR3 has 13 amino acids. CDR3 sequence reads: CASRETTPYEQYF. The CDR3 DNA follows: TGTGCCAGCAGAGAGACTACTCCCTACGAGCAGTACTTC.

The chain is built from TRBV7-2 and TRBJ1-6, with a tentative D call TRBD1 (6 bases). Per the germline V gene, CDR1 is SGHTA and CDR2 is FQGNSA. The CDR3 runs to 15 residues. The V end lost 2 bases, the J end lost 3 bases, and 8 bases lay between the germline ends. Here the CDR3 reads CASSLTGIYNSPLHF. CDR3 sequence (DNA): TGTGCCAGCAGCTTAACAGGGATCTATAATTCACCCCTCCACTTT.